The sequence of this TCR beta chain was determined in a study of blood T cell repertoires in COVID-19. Study-level background: The United States, Italy and Spain were the sources of the acute and convalescent COVID-19 samples. T cells, B-cell-depleted T cells, or PBMCs provided the cDNA or gDNA that served as material.

CDR1 MDHEN and CDR2 SYDVKM come from the germline V gene. The CDR3 is 16 residues long. The V end was cut by 5 bases, the J end by 2 bases, with 19 bases between. Participant age was roughly 18 to 95 years, and participants resided in 20 to 30 US areas. Sequencing was performed with immunoSEQ multiplex PCR; in TCRdb, only in-frame clones are kept and a portion is missing. The sample lists fewer than 250,000 clones, roughly 84% occurring once. The origin of this receptor is a middle-aged woman who had recovered from COVID-19. This chain joins TRBV28 and TRBJ2-7; tentative D call: TRBD2 (5 bases). Sequences were obtained from PBMCs or T cells enriched from blood (not recorded which). CDR3 sequence reads: CASSTHPARRTYEQYF. The CDR3, as DNA: TGTGCCAGCAGTACCCACCCTGCTCGGAGGACCTACGAGCAGTACTTC.